This entry is about one T cell receptor beta chain. Its antigen is not known. TCRdb re-analysed the reads in MiXCR, keeping a single row per CDR3 protein. Found here are 250,000 to 300,000 distinct CDR3 sequences, less than 25% of them singletons; the top ten hold approximately 19%. The data stem from a study of T cell repertoires in cytomegalovirus infection. In the study overall: Public TCR beta signature analysis indicated the presence of both CMV infection and matching HLA type.

V was pared by 6 bases and J by 7 bases, with 12 bases between. The CDR3 runs 11 residues. CDR1 and CDR2 (germline): SQVTM, ANQGSEA. The sample here was cultured PBMCs, taken from culture after CMV antigen stimulation. This rearrangement joins TRBV29-1 to TRBJ1-2; D call uncertain. This clonotype was obtained from a human donor in good health (CMV status not recorded). Some clones in this sample may be carry-over from other donors' samples. The CDR3 reads CSVITYGGYTF. CDR3 DNA sequence: TGCAGCGTAATCACTTACGGTGGCTACACCTTC.